This T cell receptor beta chain is from a study of cytomegalovirus exposure and HLA in healthy donors. Study results and caveats: There were 150 to 200 TCR beta chains listed as cytomegalovirus-associated. According to a subsequent analysis, TCR clusters from the first cohort were inclined to appear together in the roughly 120 validation repertoires.

CDR1 and CDR2 (germline): MDHEN, SYDVKM. There are 14 residues in the CDR3. V lost 6 bases and J lost 3; bases outside the gene matches: 5. Only in-frame clones appear in the TCRdb table, and some are missing; sequencing was by immunoSEQ multiplex PCR. The table has some 230,000 clones, around nine tenths seen once. About this clone itself: The antigen is undetermined.

Sequencing was done on a sample of PBMCs. The chain combines TRBV28 with TRBJ2-7, with TRBD2 matching over 10 bases. The sequence came from a woman under 30 in good health and CMV-seronegative. CDR3 loop: CASSPQREGYEQYF. The DNA for the CDR3 is TGTGCCAGCAGCCCGCAGCGGGAGGGCTACGAGCAGTACTTC.